This T cell receptor beta chain was sequenced during a study of T-cell reconstitution after alpha-beta-depleted transplantation in children. This clonotype was observed at least ten times. Its matching antigen is unknown. Unique molecular identifiers were built into the TCRbeta library. TCRdb reprocessed the PCR reads with MiXCR, giving one entry per CDR3 protein. The sample lists approximately 18,000 distinct CDR3 sequences, roughly 13% occurring once. Study-wide results and limits: Most T-cell counts and diversity one year after the transplant came from T cells that were newly produced. Some patients owed their high day-60 TCRbeta diversity to surviving recipient T cells and thymic progenitors. About two months after transplant, alpha-beta T cells reportedly came from several hundred expanded graft clones.

V lost 3 bases to trimming and J lost 5 bases; unmatched junction nucleotides: 8. Germline lookup yields CDR1 LGHDT and CDR2 YNNKEL (reference sequence). The CDR3 consists of 15 residues. The chain recombines TRBV3-1 with TRBJ2-5, with 8 positions matching TRBD2. The input for sequencing was PBMCs, mostly from graft donor cells, taken 60 days after TCRalphabeta/CD19-depleted stem cell transplant. The receptor's source is a female patient aged 2 to 10 who had a stem cell transplant for congenital amegakaryocytic thrombocytopenia, so the T cells may come from the graft donor. The CDR3 region is CASSHRLARSETQYF. The CDR3 region has the DNA TGTGCCAGCAGCCACAGACTAGCGCGGAGTGAGACCCAGTACTTC.